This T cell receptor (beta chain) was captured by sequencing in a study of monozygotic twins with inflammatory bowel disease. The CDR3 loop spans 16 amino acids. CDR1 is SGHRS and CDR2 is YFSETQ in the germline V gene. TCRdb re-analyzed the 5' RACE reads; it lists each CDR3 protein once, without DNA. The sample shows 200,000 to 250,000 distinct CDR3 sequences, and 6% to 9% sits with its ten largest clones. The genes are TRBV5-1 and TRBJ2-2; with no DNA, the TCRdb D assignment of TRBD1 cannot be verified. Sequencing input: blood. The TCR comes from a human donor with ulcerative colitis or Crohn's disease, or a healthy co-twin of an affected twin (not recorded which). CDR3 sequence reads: CASSGGTQGNTGELFF.